The 28 T cell receptor beta chains below come from one sample, sequenced in a study of blood T cell repertoires in COVID-19. The protocol was immunoSEQ multiplex PCR, while the TCRdb copy is restricted to in-frame clones and leaves out a portion. The table has 130,000 to 150,000 clones, about nine tenths seen once. The sequenced material came from peripheral blood. The receptors were gathered from a human donor in a cohort sampled during active COVID-19.

The J gene is TRBJ1-2, the V gene TRBV15; 8 bases line up with TRBD1. The CDR3 has 14 amino acids. Germline loops: CDR1 LNHNV, CDR2 YYDKDF (reference sequence). V lost 0 bases, J lost 4 bases, and 1 base stayed unmatched. Here the CDR3 DNA reads TGTGCCACCAGCAGAGAGGGGACAGGCTATGGCTACACCTTC. It encodes CATSREGTGYGYTF.

This chain connects TRBV3-1 (or the pseudogene TRBV3-2) to TRBJ2-7; D is unresolved. Trimming took 1 base from V and 0 from J, leaving 7 bases between them. CDR1 is LGHDT and CDR2 is YNNKEL in the germline V gene (reference sequence). The length of the CDR3 is 14 residues. CDR3 in amino acids: CASSQVYGSYEQYF. CDR3 DNA sequence: TGTGCCAGCAGCCAAGTCTATGGCTCCTACGAGCAGTACTTC.

The chain combines TRBV11-3 with TRBJ2-7, with 8 nucleotides matching TRBD1. CDR3 length: 13 amino acids. V lost 0 bases, J lost 6 bases, and 1 base stayed unmatched. Germline CDR1 reads SGHNT; CDR2 reads YENEEA. CDR3 loop: CASSLDQGAEQYF. The CDR3 DNA reads TGTGCCAGCAGCTTAGATCAGGGGGCCGAGCAGTACTTC.

V is TRBV2 and J is TRBJ2-1, with 9 nucleotides matching TRBD2. Trimming removed 6 bases from V and 4 bases from J; junction bases left unmatched: 7. Looked up from germline, CDR1 is SNHLY and CDR2 is FYNNEI. The CDR3 length is 15 residues. The CDR3, as DNA: TGTGCCAGCAGAACCATAGCGGGGGATTACAATGAGCAGTTCTTC. This encodes CASRTIAGDYNEQFF.

This clone appeared a single time. The V and J genes are TRBV20-1 and TRBJ2-3, with TRBD2 matching 10 bases. J lost 5 bases, V lost 3 bases, and 14 bases had no gene match. The CDR3 extends over 17 amino acids. The germline V gene encodes CDR1 DFQATT and CDR2 SNEGSKA (reference sequence). CDR3 sequence (DNA): TGCAGTGCTAGTCTAGGGAGCGGGGGGGCCTTAGTAGATACGCAGTATTTT. Its translation is CSASLGSGGALVDTQYF.

This rearrangement joins TRBV6-6 to TRBJ1-5, with 7 bases aligning to TRBD1. The CDR3 loop spans 16 amino acids. V lost 0 bases, J lost 0 bases, and 2 bases stayed unmatched. Germline V gene lookup returns CDR1 MNHNY and CDR2 SVGAGI (reference sequence). DNA for the CDR3: TGTGCCAGCAGTTACTCAAGGACAGGTAGCAATCAGCCCCAGCATTTT. Amino acid sequence: CASSYSRTGSNQPQHF.

The rearrangement uses TRBV5-6 and TRBJ2-5; weak D call: TRBD2 (7 bases). This CDR3 comprises 16 residues. V lost 3 bases to trimming and J lost 3 bases, with 18 bases between them. The germline CDR1 and CDR2 sequences are SGHDT and YYEEEE. The CDR3 spells CASSSMGHRGEETQYF. In nucleotides, the CDR3 is TGTGCCAGCAGCTCAATGGGACACCGGGGGGAAGAGACCCAGTACTTC.

The chain is built from TRBV30 and TRBJ1-5; a weak D match, TRBD1 (6 bases). The CDR3 sequence is 13 residues long. V lost 4 bases and J 7 bases, leaving 14 bases between the germline ends. Germline V gene data show CDR1 as GTSNPN and CDR2 as SVGIG (reference sequence). Here the CDR3 reads CAWTPGAGQPQHF. DNA of the CDR3: TGTGCCTGGACCCCAGGGGCAGGGCAGCCCCAGCATTTT.

The V gene is TRBV11-3, the J gene TRBJ1-5; the D is unclear. This CDR3 spans 16 amino acids. The germline V gene encodes CDR1 SGHNT and CDR2 YENEEA. Trimming pared 4 bases from V and 0 bases from J, leaving 13 bases between. CDR3 sequence reads: CASSSATLYSNQPQHF. CDR3 nucleotides: TGTGCCAGCAGCTCGGCGACACTGTATAGCAATCAGCCCCAGCATTTT.

The chain combines TRBV5-1 with TRBJ2-1, with D unclear. This CDR3 has 13 residues. Germline V CDR1 and CDR2: SGHRS, YFSETQ. The germline V and J ends were trimmed by 0 bases and 5 bases, with 6 bases remaining between them. Here the CDR3 DNA reads TGCGCCAGCAGCTTGGACTATAACAATGAGCAGTTCTTC. Residues: CASSLDYNNEQFF. Full variable domain (rest looked up from reference TRBV5-1 and TRBJ2-1): KAGVTQTPRYLIKTRGQQVTLSCSPISGHRSVSWYQQTPGQGLQFLFEYFSETQRNKGNFPGRFSGRQFSNSRSEMNVSTLELGDSALYLCASSLDYNNEQFFGPGTRLTVL.

This rearrangement joins TRBV3-1 (or the pseudogene TRBV3-2) to TRBJ2-3; 9 bases are a match to TRBD2. V trimming: 2 bases; J trimming: 5 bases; junction bases outside the gene matches: 8. The CDR3 runs 16 residues. CDR1 and CDR2 (germline): LGHDT, YNNKEL (reference sequence). The CDR3 sequence is CASSQTNSGGKDTQYF. The CDR3 DNA follows: TGTGCCAGCAGCCAAACGAATAGCGGGGGAAAAGATACGCAGTATTTT.

The gene calls are TRBV11-2 and TRBJ2-7; 11 nucleotides align to TRBD1. Germline V gives CDR1 SGHAT, CDR2 FQNNGV. This CDR3 contains 15 residues. V was clipped by 5 bases and J by 4 bases; unmatched bases: 7. CDR3 protein: CASSSMGQGGYEQYF. For the CDR3, the DNA is TGTGCCAGCAGCAGTATGGGACAGGGGGGGTACGAGCAGTACTTC.

The chain links TRBV5-1 to TRBJ2-2; no clear D. The V gene lost 5 bases and the J gene lost 6 bases, with 11 bases spanning the gap. There are 13 residues in the CDR3. CDR1 SGHRS and CDR2 YFSETQ come from the germline V gene. The CDR3 DNA reads as TGCGCCAGCAGGCAGACTCAATCCGGGGAGCTGTTTTTT. It yields the protein CASRQTQSGELFF.

The chain recombines TRBV5-4 with TRBJ2-3; 9 bases line up with TRBD2. Germline assignment: CDR1 SGHNT and CDR2 YYREEE (reference sequence). CDR3 length: 16 residues. The trim removed 4 bases at V and 2 bases at J, leaving 8 bases unmatched. The CDR3 reads CASSGGGGPLTDTQYF. The CDR3 coding sequence is TGTGCCAGCAGCGGCGGGGGGGGGCCTCTCACAGATACGCAGTATTTT.

This clone has more than one count but fewer than ten. V usage is TRBV11-2 and J usage is TRBJ1-2, with TRBD1 matching 9 bases. The junction had 3 bases not matched to a gene; V was cut back by 4 bases and J by 0 bases. In germline, CDR1 is SGHAT, CDR2 FQNNGV. This CDR3 region has 15 residues. The CDR3 protein is CASSSRDRANYGYTF. CDR3 bases: TGTGCCAGCAGCTCCCGGGACAGGGCTAACTATGGCTACACCTTC.

This clone was found once. Other DNA sequences in the sample encode the same CDR3. This chain links TRBV27 with TRBJ2-7; perhaps TRBD1 as D (5 bases). CDR3 length: 12 residues. Germline V gene lookup returns CDR1 MNHEY and CDR2 SMNVEV (reference sequence). Trimming took off 6 bases at V and 4 bases at J, with 10 bases between the two ends. The CDR3 nucleotides are TGTGCCAGCAGCCCCCAGGGTTACGAGCAGTACTTC. Encoded protein: CASSPQGYEQYF.

This clone has just one count. The chain is built from TRBV5-1 and TRBJ2-7; TRBD1 matches 7 bases. V trimming: 4 bases; J trimming: 3 bases; junction bases outside the gene matches: 7. The germline V gene encodes CDR1 SGHRS and CDR2 YFSETQ. The CDR3 runs 14 residues. CDR3 protein: CASSPGTASYEQYF. In DNA form, the CDR3 reads TGCGCCAGCAGCCCCGGGACAGCGAGCTACGAGCAGTACTTC.

The chain has TRBV4-1 and TRBJ2-7, with D perhaps TRBD1 (5 bases). Germline CDR1 and CDR2: MGHRA and YSYEKL. The V end lost 2 bases, the J end lost 0 bases, and 11 bases lay between the germline ends. This CDR3 is 15 amino acids long. CDR3 DNA sequence: TGCGCCAGCAGCCAACCTAGGGGTCCCTCCTACGAGCAGTACTTC. Its protein is CASSQPRGPSYEQYF.

The genes are TRBV7-9 and TRBJ2-1, with D possibly being TRBD2 (5 bases). Between the trimmed V and J ends, which lost 6 bases and 3 bases, there was a span of 12 bases. The V gene's germline CDR1 is SEHNR and CDR2 FQNEAQ (reference sequence). The CDR3 is 14 amino acids. In DNA, the CDR3 is TGTGCCAGCAGTAGAAGAGACTACTACAATGAGCAGTTCTTC. Translation gives CASSRRDYYNEQFF.

This rearrangement joins TRBV4-3 to TRBJ2-1; D possibly corresponds to TRBD1 (5 bases). The germline V gene encodes CDR1 LGHNA and CDR2 YSLEER. The V end lost 3 bases, the J end lost 6 bases, and 15 bases lay between the germline ends. The CDR3 contains 15 residues. In DNA, the CDR3 is TGCGCCAGCAGCCAGAGAGCAGGGCCCAGCAATGAGCAGTTCTTC. This gives the protein CASSQRAGPSNEQFF.

This chain uses TRBV11-3 with TRBJ1-1, with TRBD1 identical over 7 bases. CDR3 length: 12 residues. With 5 bases clipped from V and 3 bases from J, the junction kept 0 bases outside the gene matches. Germline lookup yields CDR1 SGHNT and CDR2 YENEEA. CDR3 sequence: CASSGQDTEAFF. DNA for the CDR3: TGTGCCAGCAGCGGACAGGACACTGAAGCTTTCTTT.

The genes are TRBV2 and TRBJ2-7, with 7 bases matching TRBD2. Germline V gene sequence: CDR1 SNHLY, CDR2 FYNNEI. The CDR3 covers 15 residues. Trimming took 3 bases from V and 3 from J; bases not matched to a gene: 8. The CDR3 DNA reads as TGTGCCAGCAGTGAGGGGGGGGTAGGCCTCTACGAGCAGTACTTC. Translated: CASSEGGVGLYEQYF.

The genes are TRBV19 and TRBJ2-2; 10 bases are shared with TRBD2. Germline V gene data show CDR1 as LNHDA and CDR2 as SQIVND (reference sequence). J was trimmed by 6 bases and V by 4 bases; bases with no gene match: 11. The CDR3 length is 17 residues. The CDR3 DNA reads TGTGCCAGTAGTACTCAAGTCCTAGCGGGAGCCGCCGGGGAGCTGTTTTTT. This codes for CASSTQVLAGAAGELFF.

This chain links TRBV5-1 with TRBJ2-5; 9 bases align to TRBD1. V dropped 5 bases and J dropped 5; count of bases not matched to a gene: 10. The CDR3 spans 15 residues. Germline CDR1 SGHRS, CDR2 YFSETQ. DNA of the CDR3: TGCGCCAGCAGGCCTCGGGACAGGGCGAGGGAGACCCAGTACTTC. Protein sequence: CASRPRDRARETQYF.

This sequence joins TRBV6-6 and TRBJ1-2, with TRBD1 as a possible D gene (5 bases). Germline V CDR1 and CDR2: MNHNY, SVGAGI (reference sequence). The CDR3 covers 13 residues. Trimming cost V 4 bases and J 3 bases, with 9 bases left between them. Here the CDR3 DNA reads TGTGCCAGCAGTTTTAGGGGCGACTATGGCTACACCTTC. Translated, it gives CASSFRGDYGYTF.

This clone was seen once. The genes are TRBV28 and TRBJ2-1; 9 nucleotides agree with TRBD2. The CDR3 has 15 residues. Germline CDR1 MDHEN, CDR2 SYDVKM. The V and J ends lost 10 bases and 6 bases, in that order; junction bases with no gene match: 13. This chain's CDR3 is CATHSTGTSTNEQFF. The CDR3, as DNA: TGTGCCACCCATTCCACCGGGACTAGCACCAATGAGCAGTTCTTC.

The chain employs TRBV6-5 and TRBJ1-5; no firm D call. In germline, CDR1 is MNHEY, CDR2 SVGAGI. The V and J ends lost 8 bases and 0 bases respectively, with 11 bases between them. The CDR3 runs to 14 residues. The CDR3 nucleotides are TGTGCCAGCGGAGGGAGGTATAGCAATCAGCCCCAGCATTTT. Protein product: CASGGRYSNQPQHF.

The CDR3 spells CASSPGTYSYEQYF. CDR3 sequence (DNA): TGTGCCAGTAGTCCCGGGACTTACTCCTACGAGCAGTACTTC. V is TRBV19 and J is TRBJ2-7; a possible D gene is TRBD2 (6 bases). The CDR3 contains 14 residues. V was trimmed by 5 bases and J by 0 bases, leaving 11 bases between them. The germline gives CDR1 LNHDA, CDR2 SQIVND (reference sequence).